The present TCR beta chain was sequenced within a study of cytomegalovirus exposure and HLA in healthy donors. Study-level points and caveats: Trimming of TCR beta V- and J-genes showed a link, identified in a later analysis, to a missense DCLRE1C variant. Rare sequences made up most TCRs, while some public TCRs were found in many donors. TCR beta sequences reportedly predicted most subjects' HLA-A and HLA-B alleles accurately. The study dropped some indistinguishable V segments, TRBV6-2 and TRBV6-3 among them.

PCR amplification relied on 60 Vbeta primers (plus 13 Jbeta primers). Measured with immunoSEQ multiplex PCR; TCRdb has only the in-frame clones, and not every one. The sample lists 70,000 to 95,000 clones; around 76% were seen once. This clone appeared once. Its antigen is undetermined. This CDR3 region has 16 residues. The sequencing input was PBMCs. The sequence was collected from a man aged 30-40 years in good health and CMV-seropositive. The rearrangement uses TRBV7-5 and TRBJ2-2; whether TRBD2, the table's D call, matches the DNA was not checked. TRBV7-5 is labeled a pseudogene. CDR3 sequence: CARSLVSGGIAGELFF. CDR3 in DNA: TGTGCCAGAAGCTTAGTTTCCGGGGGAATTGCCGGGGAGCTGTTTTTT.